This T cell receptor (beta chain) stems from a study of blood T cell repertoires in COVID-19. Libraries were prepared by immunoSEQ multiplex PCR; TCRdb keeps only in-frame clonotypes and omits some of them. The table records about 280,000 clones, roughly 87% of them present only once. The CDR3 is 16 amino acids. Germline values: CDR1 SGHDN, CDR2 FVKESK. The V segment lost 1 base and the J segment 4 bases; nucleotides outside the gene matches: 2. The V call is TRBV14, the J call TRBJ2-1; 12 bases match TRBD2. The sample consisted of peripheral blood. This clonotype originated in a woman between 45 and 60 years old who had recovered from COVID-19. The CDR3 here is CASSQAGTSGYNEQFF. For the CDR3, the DNA is TGTGCCAGCAGCCAAGCCGGGACTAGCGGGTACAATGAGCAGTTCTTC.